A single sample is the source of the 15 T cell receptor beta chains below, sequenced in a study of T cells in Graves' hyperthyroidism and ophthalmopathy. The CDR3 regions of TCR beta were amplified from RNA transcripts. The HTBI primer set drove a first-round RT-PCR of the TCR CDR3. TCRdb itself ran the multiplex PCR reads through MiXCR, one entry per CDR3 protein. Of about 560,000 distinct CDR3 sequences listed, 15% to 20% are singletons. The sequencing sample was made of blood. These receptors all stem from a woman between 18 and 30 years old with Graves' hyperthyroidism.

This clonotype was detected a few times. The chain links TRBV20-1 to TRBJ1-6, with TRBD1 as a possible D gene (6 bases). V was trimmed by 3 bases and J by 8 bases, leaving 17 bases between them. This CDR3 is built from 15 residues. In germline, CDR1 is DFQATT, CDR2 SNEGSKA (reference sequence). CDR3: CSARPPGGRDSPLHF. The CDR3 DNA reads TGCAGTGCTAGGCCGCCTGGGGGCCGGGATTCACCCCTCCACTTT.

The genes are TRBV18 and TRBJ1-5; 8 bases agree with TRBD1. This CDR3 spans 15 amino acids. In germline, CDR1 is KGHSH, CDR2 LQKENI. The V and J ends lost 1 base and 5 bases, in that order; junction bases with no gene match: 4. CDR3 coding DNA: TGTGCCAGCTCACCACGTGGACAGGGCGATCAGCCCCAGCATTTT. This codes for CASSPRGQGDQPQHF.

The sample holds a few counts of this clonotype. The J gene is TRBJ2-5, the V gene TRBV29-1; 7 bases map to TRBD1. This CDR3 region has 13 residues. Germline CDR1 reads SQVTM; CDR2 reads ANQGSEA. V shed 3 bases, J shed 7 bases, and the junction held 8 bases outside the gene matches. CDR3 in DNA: TGCAGCGTTGACGAGCAGGGGGTAGGGACCCAGTACTTC. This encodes CSVDEQGVGTQYF.

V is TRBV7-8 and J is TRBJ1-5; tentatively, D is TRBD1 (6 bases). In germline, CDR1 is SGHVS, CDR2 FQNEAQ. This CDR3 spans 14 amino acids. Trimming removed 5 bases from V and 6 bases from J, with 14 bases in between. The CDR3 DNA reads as TGTGCCAGCAGCCCACCGGGGGCGGCTCAGCCCCAGCATTTT. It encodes CASSPPGAAQPQHF.

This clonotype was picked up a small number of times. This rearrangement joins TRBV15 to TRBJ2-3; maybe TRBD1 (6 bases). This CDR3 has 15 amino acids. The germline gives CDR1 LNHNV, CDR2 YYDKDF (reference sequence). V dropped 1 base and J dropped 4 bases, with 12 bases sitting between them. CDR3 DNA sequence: TGTGCCACCAGCAGAGGTCCGGACAGTCCAGATACGCAGTATTTT. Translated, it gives CATSRGPDSPDTQYF.

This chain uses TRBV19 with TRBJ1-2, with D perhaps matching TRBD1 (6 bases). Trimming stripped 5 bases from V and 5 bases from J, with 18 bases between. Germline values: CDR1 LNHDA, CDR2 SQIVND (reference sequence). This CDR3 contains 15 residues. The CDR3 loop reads CASSPSDRNGYGYTF. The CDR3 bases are TGTGCCAGTAGTCCATCGGACAGAAACGGGTATGGCTACACCTTC.

CDR3 amino acids: CSARPWDNMNTEAFF. CDR3 in DNA: TGCAGTGCTAGGCCATGGGACAACATGAACACTGAAGCTTTCTTT. This chain uses TRBV20-1 with TRBJ1-1; D perhaps matches TRBD1 (6 bases). Trimming shortened V by 3 bases and J by 0 bases, and 14 bases separated the two germline ends. The CDR3 is made up of 15 amino acids. The germline CDR1 and CDR2 sequences are DFQATT and SNEGSKA (reference sequence).

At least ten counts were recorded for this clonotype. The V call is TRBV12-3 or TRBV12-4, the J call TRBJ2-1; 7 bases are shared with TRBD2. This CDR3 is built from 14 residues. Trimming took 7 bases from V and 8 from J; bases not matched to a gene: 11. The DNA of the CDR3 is TGTGCCAGCACGACCTTCCGGGGGGTCGATGAGCAGTTCTTC. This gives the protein CASTTFRGVDEQFF.

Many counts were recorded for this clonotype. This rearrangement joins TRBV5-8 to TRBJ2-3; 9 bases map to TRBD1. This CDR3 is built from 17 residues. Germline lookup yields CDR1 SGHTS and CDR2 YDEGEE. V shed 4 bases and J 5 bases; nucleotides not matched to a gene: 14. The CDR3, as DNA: TGTGCCAGCAGCCTGAACCCGACAGGGGGACGGGGAGATACGCAGTATTTT. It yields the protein CASSLNPTGGRGDTQYF.

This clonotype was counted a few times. CDR3 sequence reads: CAIRGAGGEQPQHF. The CDR3, as DNA: TGTGCCATAAGAGGGGCGGGGGGAGAGCAGCCCCAGCATTTT. V usage is TRBV10-3 and J usage is TRBJ1-5, with a possible D match to TRBD1 (5 bases). Germline values: CDR1 ENHRY, CDR2 SYGVKD. The V end was cut by 9 bases, the J end by 7 bases, with 19 bases between. CDR3 length equals 14 residues.

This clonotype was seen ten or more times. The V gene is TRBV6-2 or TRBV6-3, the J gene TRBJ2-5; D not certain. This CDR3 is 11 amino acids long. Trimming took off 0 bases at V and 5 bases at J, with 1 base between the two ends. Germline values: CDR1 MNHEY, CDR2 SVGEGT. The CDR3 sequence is CASSYSETQYF. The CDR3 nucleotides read TGTGCCAGCAGTTACTCGGAGACCCAGTACTTC.

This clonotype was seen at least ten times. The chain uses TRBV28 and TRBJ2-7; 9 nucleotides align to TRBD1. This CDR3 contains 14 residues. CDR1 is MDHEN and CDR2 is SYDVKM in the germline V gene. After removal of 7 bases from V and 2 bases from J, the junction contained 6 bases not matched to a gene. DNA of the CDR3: TGTGCCAGCACTCAGTGGACAGGGGCCTACGAGCAGTACTTC. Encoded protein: CASTQWTGAYEQYF.

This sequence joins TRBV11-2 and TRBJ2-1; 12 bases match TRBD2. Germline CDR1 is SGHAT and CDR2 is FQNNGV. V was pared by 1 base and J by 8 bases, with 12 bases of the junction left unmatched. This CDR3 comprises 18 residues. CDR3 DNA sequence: TGTGCCAGCAGCTTAGCGAGGACTAGCGGGACAACAAGGGATGAGCAGTTCTTC. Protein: CASSLARTSGTTRDEQFF.

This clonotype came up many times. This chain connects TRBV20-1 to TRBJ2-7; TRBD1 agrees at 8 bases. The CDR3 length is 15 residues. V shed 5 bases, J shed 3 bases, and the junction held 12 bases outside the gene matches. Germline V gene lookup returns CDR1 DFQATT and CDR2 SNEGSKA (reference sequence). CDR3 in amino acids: CSARSGPGGFYEQYF. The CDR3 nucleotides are TGCAGTGCTCGATCGGGTCCAGGGGGCTTCTACGAGCAGTACTTC.

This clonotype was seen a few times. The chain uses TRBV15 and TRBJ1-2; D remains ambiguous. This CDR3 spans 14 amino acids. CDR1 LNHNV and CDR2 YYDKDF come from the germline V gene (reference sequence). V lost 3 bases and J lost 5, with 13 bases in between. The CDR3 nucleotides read TGTGCCACCAGCAGCGATACGGGTTATTATGGCTACACCTTC. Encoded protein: CATSSDTGYYGYTF.